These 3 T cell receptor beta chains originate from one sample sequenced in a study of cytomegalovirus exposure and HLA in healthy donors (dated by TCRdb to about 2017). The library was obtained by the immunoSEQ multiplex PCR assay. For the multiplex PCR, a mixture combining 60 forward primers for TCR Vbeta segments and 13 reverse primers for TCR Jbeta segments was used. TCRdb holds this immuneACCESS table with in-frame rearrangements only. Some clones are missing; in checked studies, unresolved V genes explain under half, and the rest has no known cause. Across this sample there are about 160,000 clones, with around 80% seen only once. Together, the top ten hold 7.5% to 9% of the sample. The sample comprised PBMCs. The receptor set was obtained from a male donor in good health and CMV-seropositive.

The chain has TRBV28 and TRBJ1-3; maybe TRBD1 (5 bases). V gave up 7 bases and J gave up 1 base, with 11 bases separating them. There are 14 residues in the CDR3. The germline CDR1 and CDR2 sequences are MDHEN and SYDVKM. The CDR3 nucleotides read TGTGCCAGCACTAAAGACAGTTCTGGAAACACCATATATTTT. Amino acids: CASTKDSSGNTIYF.

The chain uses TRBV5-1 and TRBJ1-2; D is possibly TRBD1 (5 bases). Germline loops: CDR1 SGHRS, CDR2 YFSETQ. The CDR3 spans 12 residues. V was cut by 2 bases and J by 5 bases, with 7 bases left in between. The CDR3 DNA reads TGCGCCAGCAGCTTCTCAGGGTATGGCTACACCTTC. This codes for CASSFSGYGYTF. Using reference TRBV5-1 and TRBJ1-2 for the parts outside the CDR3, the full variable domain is KAGVTQTPRYLIKTRGQQVTLSCSPISGHRSVSWYQQTPGQGLQFLFEYFSETQRNKGNFPGRFSGRQFSNSRSEMNVSTLELGDSALYLCASSFSGYGYTFGSGTRLTVV.

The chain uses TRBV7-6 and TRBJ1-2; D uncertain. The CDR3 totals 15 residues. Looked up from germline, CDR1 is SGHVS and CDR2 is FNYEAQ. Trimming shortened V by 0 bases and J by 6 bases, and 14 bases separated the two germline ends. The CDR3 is CASSLAEGRADGYTF. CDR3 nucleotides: TGTGCCAGCAGCTTAGCTGAAGGGAGAGCAGATGGCTACACCTTC.